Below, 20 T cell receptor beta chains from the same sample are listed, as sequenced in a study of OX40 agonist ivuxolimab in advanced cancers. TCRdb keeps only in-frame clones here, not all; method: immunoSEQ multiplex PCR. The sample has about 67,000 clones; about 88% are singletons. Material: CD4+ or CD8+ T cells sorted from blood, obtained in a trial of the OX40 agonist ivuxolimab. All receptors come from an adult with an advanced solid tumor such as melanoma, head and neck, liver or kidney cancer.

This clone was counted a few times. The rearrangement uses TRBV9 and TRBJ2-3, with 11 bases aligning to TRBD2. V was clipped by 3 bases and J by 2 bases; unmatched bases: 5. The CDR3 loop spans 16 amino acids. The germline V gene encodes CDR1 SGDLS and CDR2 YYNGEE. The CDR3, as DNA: TGTGCCAGCAGCGCAGTGGGACTAGCGGCCACAGATACGCAGTATTTT. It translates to CASSAVGLAATDTQYF.

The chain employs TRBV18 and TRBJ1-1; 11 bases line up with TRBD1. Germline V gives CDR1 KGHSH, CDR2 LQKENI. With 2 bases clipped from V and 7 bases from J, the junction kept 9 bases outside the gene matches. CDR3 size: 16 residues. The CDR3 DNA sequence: TGTGCCAGCTCACCATCCCCCGGACAGGGGGCCGGTGAAGCTTTCTTT. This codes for CASSPSPGQGAGEAFF.

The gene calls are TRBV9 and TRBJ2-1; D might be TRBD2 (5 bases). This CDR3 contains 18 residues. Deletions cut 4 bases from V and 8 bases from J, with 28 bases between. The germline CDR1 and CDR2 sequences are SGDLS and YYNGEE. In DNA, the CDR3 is TGTGCCAGCAGCCTAGAGATCCGGGAACGACCTCGCCTCGATGAGCAGTTCTTC. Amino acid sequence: CASSLEIRERPRLDEQFF.

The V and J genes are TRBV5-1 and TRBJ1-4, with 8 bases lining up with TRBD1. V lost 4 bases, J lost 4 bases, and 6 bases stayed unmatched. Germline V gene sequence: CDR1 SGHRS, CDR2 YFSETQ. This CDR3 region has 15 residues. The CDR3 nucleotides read TGCGCCAGCAGCGGGCCGGGACAGGATAATGAAAAACTGTTTTTT. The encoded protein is CASSGPGQDNEKLFF.

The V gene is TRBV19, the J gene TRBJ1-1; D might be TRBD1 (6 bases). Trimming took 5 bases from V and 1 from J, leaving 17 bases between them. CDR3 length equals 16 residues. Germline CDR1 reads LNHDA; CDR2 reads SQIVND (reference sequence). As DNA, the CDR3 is TGTGCCAGTAGTGTCACGGGACAACCTACGAACACTGAAGCTTTCTTT. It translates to CASSVTGQPTNTEAFF.

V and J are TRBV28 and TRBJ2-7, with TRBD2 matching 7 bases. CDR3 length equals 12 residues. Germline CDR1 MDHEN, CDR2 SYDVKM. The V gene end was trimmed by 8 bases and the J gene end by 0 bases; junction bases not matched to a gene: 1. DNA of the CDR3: TGTGCCAGCGGGGACTACTCCTACGAGCAGTACTTC. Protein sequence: CASGDYSYEQYF. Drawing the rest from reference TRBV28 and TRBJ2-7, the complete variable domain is DVKVTQSSRYLVKRTGEKVFLECVQDMDHENMFWYRQDPGLGLRLIYFSYDVKMKEKGDIPEGYSVSREKKERFSLILESASTNQTSMYLCASGDYSYEQYFGPGTRLTVT.

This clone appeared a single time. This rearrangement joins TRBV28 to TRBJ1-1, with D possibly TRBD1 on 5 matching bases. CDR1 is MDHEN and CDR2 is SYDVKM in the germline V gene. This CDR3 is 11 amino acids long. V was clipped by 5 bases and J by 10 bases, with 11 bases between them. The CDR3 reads CASSRGAVAFF. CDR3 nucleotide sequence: TGTGCCAGCAGTCGAGGGGCGGTAGCTTTCTTT.

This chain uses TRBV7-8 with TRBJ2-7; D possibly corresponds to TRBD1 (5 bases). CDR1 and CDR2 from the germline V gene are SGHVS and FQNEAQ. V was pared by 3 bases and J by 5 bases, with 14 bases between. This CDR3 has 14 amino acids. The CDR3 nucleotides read TGTGCCAGCAGCTTCCCACAGGCCCATAACGAGCAGTACTTC. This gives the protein CASSFPQAHNEQYF.

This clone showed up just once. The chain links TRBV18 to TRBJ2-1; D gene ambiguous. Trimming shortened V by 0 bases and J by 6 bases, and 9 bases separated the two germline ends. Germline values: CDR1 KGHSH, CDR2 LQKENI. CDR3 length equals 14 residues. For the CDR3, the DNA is TGTGCCAGCTCACCACCGTCACACCGCAATGAGCAGTTCTTC. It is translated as CASSPPSHRNEQFF.

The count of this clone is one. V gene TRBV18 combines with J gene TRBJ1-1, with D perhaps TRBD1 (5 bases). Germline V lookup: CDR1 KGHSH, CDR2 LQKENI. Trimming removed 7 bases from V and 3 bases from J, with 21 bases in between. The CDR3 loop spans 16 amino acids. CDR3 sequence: CASCPRILGGDTEAFF. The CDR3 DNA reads TGTGCCAGCTGCCCAAGGATCCTGGGGGGGGACACTGAAGCTTTCTTT.

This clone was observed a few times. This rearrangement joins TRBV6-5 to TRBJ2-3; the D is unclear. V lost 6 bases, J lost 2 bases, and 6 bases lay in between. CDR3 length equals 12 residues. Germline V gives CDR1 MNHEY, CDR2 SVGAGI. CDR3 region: CASSANTDTQYF. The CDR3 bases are TGTGCCAGCAGCGCCAACACAGATACGCAGTATTTT.

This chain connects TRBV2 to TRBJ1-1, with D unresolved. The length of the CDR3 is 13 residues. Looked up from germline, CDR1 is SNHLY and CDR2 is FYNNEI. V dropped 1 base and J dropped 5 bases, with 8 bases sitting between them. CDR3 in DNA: TGTGCCAGCAGTGAAGAGGTTGAGACTGAAGCTTTCTTT. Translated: CASSEEVETEAFF.

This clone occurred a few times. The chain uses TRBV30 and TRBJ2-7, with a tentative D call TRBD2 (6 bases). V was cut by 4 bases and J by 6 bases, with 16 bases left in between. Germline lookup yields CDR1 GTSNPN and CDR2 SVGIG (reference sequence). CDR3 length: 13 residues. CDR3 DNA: TGTGCCTGGAATCTAGCGTCAAGAGGCGAGCAGTACTTC. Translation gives CAWNLASRGEQYF.

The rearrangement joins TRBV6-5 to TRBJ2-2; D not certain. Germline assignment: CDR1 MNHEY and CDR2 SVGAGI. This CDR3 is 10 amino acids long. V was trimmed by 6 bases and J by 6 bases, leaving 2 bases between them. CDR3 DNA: TGTGCCAGCAGGTCCGGGGAGCTGTTTTTT. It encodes CASRSGELFF.

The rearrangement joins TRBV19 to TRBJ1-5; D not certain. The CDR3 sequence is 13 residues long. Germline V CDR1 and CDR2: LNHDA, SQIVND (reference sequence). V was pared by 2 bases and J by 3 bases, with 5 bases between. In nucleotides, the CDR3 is TGTGCCAGTAGTATAAAAGTCAATCAGCCCCAGCATTTT. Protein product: CASSIKVNQPQHF.

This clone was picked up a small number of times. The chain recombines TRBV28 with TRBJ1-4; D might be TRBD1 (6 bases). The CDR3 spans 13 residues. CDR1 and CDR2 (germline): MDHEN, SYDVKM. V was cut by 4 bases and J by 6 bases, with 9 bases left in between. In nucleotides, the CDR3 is TGTGCCAGCAGTTACAGGGCGGATGAAAAACTGTTTTTT. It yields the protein CASSYRADEKLFF.

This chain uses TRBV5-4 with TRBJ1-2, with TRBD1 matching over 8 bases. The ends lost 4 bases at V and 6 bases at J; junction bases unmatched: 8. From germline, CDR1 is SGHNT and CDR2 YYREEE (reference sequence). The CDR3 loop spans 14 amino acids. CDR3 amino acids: CASSTSGTGDGYTF. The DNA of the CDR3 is TGTGCCAGCAGCACATCCGGGACAGGTGATGGCTACACCTTC.

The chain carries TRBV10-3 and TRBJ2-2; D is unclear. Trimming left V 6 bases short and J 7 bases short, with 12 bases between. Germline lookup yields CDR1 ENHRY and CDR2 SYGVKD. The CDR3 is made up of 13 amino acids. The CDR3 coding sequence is TGTGCCATCAGGGCCTCGACCCACGGGGAGCTGTTTTTT. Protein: CAIRASTHGELFF.

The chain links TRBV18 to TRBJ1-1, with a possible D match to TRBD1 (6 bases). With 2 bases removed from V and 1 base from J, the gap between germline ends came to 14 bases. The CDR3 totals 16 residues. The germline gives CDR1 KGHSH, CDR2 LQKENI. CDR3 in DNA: TGTGCCAGCTCACCATTAGGTGAAGGGGGGAACACTGAAGCTTTCTTT. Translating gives CASSPLGEGGNTEAFF.

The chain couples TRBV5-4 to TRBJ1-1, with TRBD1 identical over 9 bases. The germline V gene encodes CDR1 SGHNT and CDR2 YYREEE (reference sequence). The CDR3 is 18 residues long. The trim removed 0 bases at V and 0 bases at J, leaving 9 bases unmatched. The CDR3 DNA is TGTGCCAGCAGCTTGGATGTGACAGGGGGTGGGATGAACACTGAAGCTTTCTTT. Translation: CASSLDVTGGGMNTEAFF.